What follows are 21 T cell receptor beta chains derived from one specimen sequenced in a study of a mutant IDH1 vaccine in newly diagnosed glioma. Libraries were prepared by immunoSEQ multiplex PCR; TCRdb keeps only in-frame clonotypes and omits some of them. The sample contains about 94,000 clones, 85% to 90% of which appear only once. Their antigens are not known. Regarding time point: week 47, end of study. Each dose delivered 300 ug of mutant IDH1 20-mer peptide subcutaneously with imiquimod. The source was PBMCs, collected from a glioma patient whose treatment included an IDH1 peptide vaccine. The receptor set was obtained from a woman aged 50 to 65 with glioma.

This clone was detected once. The junction does not match germline at one end; this may be a read error. The chain couples TRBV10-3 to TRBJ2-5; no clear D. The germline V gene has CDR1 ENHRY and CDR2 SYGVKD. This CDR3 has 14 amino acids. The CDR3 protein is CATSPRSPQEAQYF. Here the CDR3 DNA reads TGTGCCACGTCTCCCCGCAGTCCACAAGAGGCCCAGTACTTC.

The chain combines TRBV5-4 with TRBJ1-5; the D gene is possibly TRBD1 (5 bases). CDR1 and CDR2 from the germline V gene are SGHNT and YYREEE (reference sequence). V lost 4 bases and J lost 4, with 15 bases in between. The CDR3 contains 15 residues. The CDR3 DNA reads TGTGCCAGCAGCCTGGGCGGGACCGAGAATCAGCCCCAGCATTTT. Amino acids: CASSLGGTENQPQHF.

The CDR3 loop is CASSTDRGNTIYF. CDR3 in DNA: TGTGCCAGCTCAACGGACAGGGGAAACACCATATATTTT. This chain uses TRBV6-6 with TRBJ1-3, with 7 nucleotides matching TRBD1. J lost 4 bases, V lost 8 bases, and 5 bases had no gene match. This CDR3 is 13 amino acids long. Germline V gene lookup returns CDR1 MNHNY and CDR2 SVGAGI (reference sequence).

The chain has TRBV5-6 and TRBJ1-4; D may be TRBD1 (5 bases). Trimming took 4 bases from V and 5 from J, leaving 9 bases between them. This CDR3 spans 13 amino acids. Per germline, CDR1 SGHDT and CDR2 YYEEEE. Here the CDR3 reads CASSAGFNEKLFF. The DNA for the CDR3 is TGTGCCAGCAGCGCAGGGTTCAATGAAAAACTGTTTTTT.

The V and J genes are TRBV7-2 and TRBJ1-5, with 7 bases fitting TRBD1. Germline V lookup: CDR1 SGHTA, CDR2 FQGNSA. This CDR3 has 16 residues. V shed 6 bases and J 2 bases; nucleotides not matched to a gene: 10. Written as DNA, the CDR3 is TGTGCCAGCAGTCCGCCAGGGGGGCGAGGCAATCAGCCCCAGCATTTT. Encoded protein: CASSPPGGRGNQPQHF.

This clone was recorded only once. The chain employs TRBV5-1 and TRBJ1-4; D not certain. This CDR3 has 13 amino acids. V was pared by 2 bases and J by 3 bases, with 5 bases between. Germline CDR1 and CDR2: SGHRS and YFSETQ. The CDR3 loop is CASSLTPNEKLFF. CDR3 sequence (DNA): TGCGCCAGCAGCTTAACACCTAATGAAAAACTGTTTTTT.

The chain carries TRBV29-1 and TRBJ2-6; 7 nucleotides align to TRBD2. Germline V gene data show CDR1 as SQVTM and CDR2 as ANQGSEA. CDR3 size: 18 residues. After removal of 5 bases from V and 4 bases from J, the junction contained 17 bases not matched to a gene. CDR3 in DNA: TGCAGCGTTCTTCACCGGGACTACACCTCGGGAGGGGCCAACGTCCTGACTTTC. It translates to CSVLHRDYTSGGANVLTF.

Only one count was recorded for this clone. V usage is TRBV5-6 and J usage is TRBJ2-1, with 7 positions matching TRBD2. The CDR3 is made up of 15 amino acids. From germline, CDR1 is SGHDT and CDR2 YYEEEE. V trimming: 3 bases; J trimming: 8 bases; junction bases outside the gene matches: 11. The CDR3 DNA follows: TGTGCCAGCAGCTCCAGCGGGATTAGCGTCTATGAGCAGTTCTTC. This codes for CASSSSGISVYEQFF.

This sequence joins TRBV2 and TRBJ1-3; TRBD1 agrees at 8 bases. V shed 5 bases, J shed 3 bases, and the junction held 3 bases outside the gene matches. This CDR3 contains 14 residues. CDR1 is SNHLY and CDR2 is FYNNEI in the germline V gene. This chain's CDR3 is CASSLTGDGNTIYF. In DNA, the CDR3 is TGTGCCAGCAGTTTGACAGGGGATGGAAACACCATATATTTT.

This chain's CDR3 is CASRSHRGAGGYTF. CDR3 DNA: TGTGCCAGCAGGTCCCACAGGGGCGCAGGGGGCTACACCTTC. The V call is TRBV28, the J call TRBJ1-2; TRBD1 aligns across 7 bases. The junction had 12 bases not matched to a gene; V was cut back by 6 bases and J by 8 bases. Germline lookup yields CDR1 MDHEN and CDR2 SYDVKM. The CDR3 has 14 amino acids.

In this sample, this clone turned up a few times. Other DNA variants within this sample encode the same CDR3. The chain couples TRBV5-1 to TRBJ1-1; 9 bases are shared with TRBD1. The CDR3 spans 14 residues. V shed 0 bases, J shed 5 bases, and the junction held 2 bases outside the gene matches. Germline lookup yields CDR1 SGHRS and CDR2 YFSETQ. CDR3 sequence: CASSLEQGATEAFF. The CDR3 nucleotides are TGCGCCAGCAGCTTGGAACAGGGGGCGACTGAAGCTTTCTTT.

The V call is TRBV6-5, the J call TRBJ2-7; possibly TRBD1 for D (6 bases). CDR1 is MNHEY, CDR2 SVGAGI, per germline. The V and J ends lost 5 bases and 4 bases respectively, with 12 bases between them. The CDR3 is 13 amino acids. The CDR3 loop reads CASSRSGVYEQYF. As DNA, the CDR3 is TGTGCCAGCAGTCGATCAGGGGTTTACGAGCAGTACTTC.

The rearrangement uses TRBV18 and TRBJ2-1, with 11 bases lining up with TRBD2. The V gene end was trimmed by 2 bases and the J gene end by 4 bases; junction bases not matched to a gene: 7. Germline V gene sequence: CDR1 KGHSH, CDR2 LQKENI. CDR3 length: 17 residues. DNA of the CDR3: TGTGCCAGCTCACCAACTGGGACTAGCGGTATTTACAATGAGCAGTTCTTC. Its translation: CASSPTGTSGIYNEQFF.

This clone appeared once. V gene TRBV6-5 combines with J gene TRBJ2-1; the D gene is possibly TRBD1 (6 bases). Germline V gene sequence: CDR1 MNHEY, CDR2 SVGAGI. The V end was cut by 0 bases, the J end by 0 bases, with 6 bases between. The CDR3 runs 15 residues. The DNA for the CDR3 is TGTGCCAGCAGTTACTCAGGGGGCTCCTACAATGAGCAGTTCTTC. Translated: CASSYSGGSYNEQFF.

This clone was picked up one time. This chain joins TRBV6-5 and TRBJ2-3; no definite D call. Germline assignment: CDR1 MNHEY and CDR2 SVGAGI. Trimming cost V 2 bases and J 8 bases, with 5 bases left between them. This CDR3 contains 11 residues. The CDR3 spells CASSYIGTQYF. CDR3 sequence (DNA): TGTGCCAGCAGTTACATAGGTACGCAGTATTTT.

This clone was seen just once. The chain carries TRBV5-1 and TRBJ1-2; 7 nucleotides agree with TRBD1. Germline CDR1 is SGHRS and CDR2 is YFSETQ. The CDR3 runs to 14 residues. With 6 bases clipped from V and 4 bases from J, the junction kept 9 bases outside the gene matches. Written as DNA, the CDR3 is TGCGCCAGCACCGATAGGGGGCTGGGCTATGGCTACACCTTC. Protein product: CASTDRGLGYGYTF.

The rearrangement joins TRBV9 to TRBJ2-7; 10 nucleotides line up with TRBD1. The V gene's germline CDR1 is SGDLS and CDR2 YYNGEE. Losses at the gene ends were 4 bases for V and 6 bases for J; bases not matched to a gene: 4. This CDR3 has 13 residues. The CDR3 sequence: CASSPRTGGEQYF. CDR3 DNA sequence: TGTGCCAGCAGCCCTCGGACAGGGGGCGAGCAGTACTTC.

The rearrangement uses TRBV5-4 and TRBJ2-7; 7 bases agree with TRBD1. Germline lookup yields CDR1 SGHNT and CDR2 YYREEE (reference sequence). CDR3 length: 14 residues. The V and J ends lost 3 bases and 2 bases, in that order; junction bases with no gene match: 5. The CDR3 DNA is TGTGCCAGCAGCTATTGGGACAGAGCCTACGAGCAGTACTTC. Translating gives CASSYWDRAYEQYF.

The chain uses TRBV6-6 and TRBJ1-4; 9 nucleotides match TRBD1. This CDR3 has 13 residues. The ends lost 5 bases at V and 9 bases at J; junction bases unmatched: 4. The germline CDR1 and CDR2 sequences are MNHNY and SVGAGI (reference sequence). CDR3 residues: CASSGGQGQKLFF. For the CDR3, the DNA is TGTGCCAGCAGTGGGGGACAGGGACAAAAACTGTTTTTT.

The chain carries TRBV6-5 and TRBJ2-1; possibly TRBD1 for D (6 bases). V lost 8 bases to trimming and J lost 8 bases, with 19 bases between them. Germline V gene sequence: CDR1 MNHEY, CDR2 SVGAGI. This CDR3 is built from 14 residues. The CDR3 region has the DNA TGTGCCAGCCATTCTATACAGGGTAAGGATGAGCAGTTCTTC. It codes for CASHSIQGKDEQFF.

Turning to this clone: Other nucleotide sequences from this sample produce the same CDR3. The V and J genes are TRBV7-3 and TRBJ2-1; 7 bases line up with TRBD2. CDR3 size: 15 residues. The V gene's germline CDR1 is SGHTA and CDR2 FQGTGA. V was clipped by 5 bases and J by 5 bases; unmatched bases: 9. CDR3 in DNA: TGTGCCAGCAGCCCGAGACTAGCTGGCGACAATGAGCAGTTCTTC. Protein sequence: CASSPRLAGDNEQFF.